These 9 T cell receptor beta chains came from one sample sequenced in a study of shared clonotypes between healthy human individuals (dated by TCRdb to about 2020). The library came from the immunoSEQ multiplex PCR assay. TCRdb provides this immuneACCESS table in a form limited to in-frame rearrangements. Some clones are lacking; in checked studies, under half of them reflect an unresolved V gene, and why the rest are absent is not known. The sample table lists hundreds of thousands of clones, more than 70% of them with a count of one. More than 10% of the sample is taken by the ten largest. Sequencing was performed on PBMCs. These receptors originate from a woman in her thirties or forties in good health. Some clones in this sample may be carry-over from other donors' samples.

The rearrangement joins TRBV19 to TRBJ2-7; TRBD1 matches 9 bases. This CDR3 is 14 amino acids long. V shed 5 bases and J 4 bases; nucleotides not matched to a gene: 6. CDR1 and CDR2 (germline): LNHDA, SQIVND (reference sequence). This CDR3 is CASSVTGGDYEQYF. In DNA form, the CDR3 reads TGTGCCAGTAGTGTAACAGGGGGCGATTACGAGCAGTACTTC. Full variable domain (outside the CDR3, taken from reference TRBV19 and TRBJ2-7): DGGITQSPKYLFRKEGQNVTLSCEQNLNHDAMYWYRQDPGQGLRLIYYSQIVNDFQKGDIAEGYSVSREKKESFPLTVTSAQKNPTAFYLCASSVTGGDYEQYFGPGTRLTVT.

With regard to this clone: A far larger clone is one base from this, pointing to a likely read error. This sample includes further DNA sequences coding for the same CDR3. The chain carries TRBV30 and TRBJ2-1; TRBD2 is a possible D gene (5 bases). Germline CDR1 is GTSNPN and CDR2 is SVGIG (reference sequence). Trimming stripped 0 bases from V and 9 bases from J, with 18 bases between. The CDR3 is 15 residues long. Written as DNA, the CDR3 is TGTGCCTGGAGTGTAAGGGTGGACGGGGTCGGTGAGCAGTTCTTC. It specifies CAWSVRVDGVGEQFF.

V and J are TRBV6-5 and TRBJ2-3; possible D gene TRBD2, 6 bases. Per the germline V gene, CDR1 is MNHEY and CDR2 is SVGAGI. This CDR3 contains 13 residues. V dropped 0 bases and J dropped 15 bases, with 16 bases sitting between them. The CDR3 sequence is CASSYSKSGSRYF. The CDR3 DNA reads as TGTGCCAGCAGTTACTCGAAGTCCGGGAGTCGATATTTT.

The gene calls are TRBV30 and TRBJ2-1; the D is unclear. Germline CDR1 and CDR2: GTSNPN and SVGIG (reference sequence). The CDR3 length is 14 residues. With 3 bases removed from V and 6 bases from J, the gap between germline ends came to 15 bases. CDR3 region: CAWSVAVFGNEQFF. The CDR3 DNA reads TGTGCCTGGAGCGTCGCGGTATTCGGCAATGAGCAGTTCTTC.

This chain joins TRBV18 and TRBJ1-5; 7 positions agree with TRBD1. Germline CDR1 and CDR2: KGHSH and LQKENI. The CDR3 has 14 amino acids. V gave up 4 bases and J gave up 6 bases; unmatched junction bases: 6. CDR3 protein: CASSRETGFQPQHF. The DNA of the CDR3 is TGTGCCAGCTCACGAGAGACAGGGTTTCAGCCCCAGCATTTT.

The chain links TRBV7-2 to TRBJ1-2; D is uncertain. V was clipped by 1 base and J by 9 bases, with 15 bases between them. Germline V gene lookup returns CDR1 SGHTA and CDR2 FQGNSA. This CDR3 region has 14 residues. The CDR3 region is CASSLEATASRYTF. The CDR3 DNA follows: TGTGCCAGCAGCTTAGAAGCAACCGCCTCTCGCTACACCTTC.

V gene TRBV25-1 combines with J gene TRBJ2-2, with D tentatively TRBD1 (6 bases). CDR1 and CDR2 (germline): MGHDK, SYGVNS. This CDR3 has 16 residues. V dropped 8 bases and J dropped 2 bases, with 18 bases sitting between them. Written as DNA, the CDR3 is TGTGCCAGCTCCCCGGTCGAGGGGACAAACACCGGGGAGCTGTTTTTT. Amino acid sequence: CASSPVEGTNTGELFF.

The gene calls are TRBV7-2 and TRBJ2-7; 9 nucleotides align to TRBD1. The length of the CDR3 is 15 residues. The V segment lost 3 bases and the J segment 3 bases; nucleotides outside the gene matches: 6. The V gene's germline CDR1 is SGHTA and CDR2 FQGNSA. CDR3 nucleotides: TGTGCCAGCAGCTTGGGACAGGGCGAGTTCTACGAGCAGTACTTC. Translating it yields CASSLGQGEFYEQYF. Variable domain in full (rest from reference TRBV7-2 and TRBJ2-7): GAGVSQSPSNKVTEKGKDVELRCDPISGHTALYWYRQSLGQGLEFLIYFQGNSAPDKSGLPSDRFSAERTGGSVSTLTIQRTQQEDSAVYLCASSLGQGEFYEQYFGPGTRLTVT.

The rearrangement joins TRBV27 to TRBJ2-1; no reliable D call. The length of the CDR3 is 15 residues. The V end was cut by 5 bases, the J end by 2 bases, with 13 bases between. Germline loops: CDR1 MNHEY, CDR2 SMNVEV (reference sequence). The CDR3 DNA sequence: TGTGCCAGCAGTCTCGGACCCAGCACCTACAATGAGCAGTTCTTC. Encoded protein: CASSLGPSTYNEQFF.